The 21 T cell receptor beta chains in this list originate from one sample, sequenced in a study of T-cell memory formation after mild COVID-19 (dated by TCRdb to the early 2020s). The method behind the library was 5' RACE. These reads were obtained on an Illumina NovaSeq 6000. TCRdb trimmed public reads at Q25 via fastp, called clones via MiXCR and kept in-frame beta chains. A single entry per CDR3 protein holds the most common genes and DNA from its merged rows. The sample table records 450,000 to 650,000 distinct CDR3 sequences; roughly a fifth of these occur just once. Approximately 8.4% of the sample belongs to the ten largest clones. The sequenced material came from PBMCs or a T cell subset sorted from them (not recorded which). The receptors stem from an adult woman who had mild COVID-19 (a few samples of this study predate the infection). The sample titles of this study are shuffled in the database, so cell type and time point are left out; the donor was told from shared clones.

The chain employs TRBV3-1 and TRBJ2-7; 8 positions match TRBD1. Germline V lookup: CDR1 LGHDT, CDR2 YNNKEL (reference sequence). The CDR3 length is 15 residues. The ends lost 8 bases at V and 2 bases at J; junction bases unmatched: 11. Here the CDR3 reads CASAGGQALPYEQYF. The DNA for the CDR3 is TGTGCCAGCGCTGGGGGACAGGCGTTACCCTACGAGCAGTACTTC.

This clonotype was seen a few times. The CDR3 protein is CAIAPGRNNEQFF. DNA of the CDR3: TGTGCCATCGCTCCCGGCAGGAACAATGAGCAGTTCTTC. The genes are TRBV15 and TRBJ2-1, with D hard to call. The CDR3 contains 13 residues. Germline V gene sequence: CDR1 LNHNV, CDR2 YYDKDF (reference sequence). The germline V and J ends were trimmed by 10 bases and 5 bases, with 15 bases remaining between them.

This rearrangement joins TRBV7-9 to TRBJ2-7; 10 bases fit TRBD1. This CDR3 region has 15 residues. Germline loops: CDR1 SEHNR, CDR2 FQNEAQ (reference sequence). V lost 4 bases and J lost 3; bases outside the gene matches: 6. The CDR3 here is CASSYRDRGIYEQYF. As DNA, the CDR3 is TGTGCCAGCAGCTACCGGGACAGGGGAATCTACGAGCAGTACTTC.

In its sample, this clonotype was seen a few times. The V gene is TRBV7-3, the J gene TRBJ1-2; 7 bases map to TRBD1. Trimming at V came to 6 bases and at J to 4 bases, leaving 11 bases not matched to a gene. This CDR3 has 15 amino acids. Germline CDR1 SGHTA, CDR2 FQGTGA. The CDR3, as DNA: TGTGCCAGCAGTCCCGCCCCCGGGACAGCCTATGGCTACACCTTC. It yields the protein CASSPAPGTAYGYTF.

This clonotype has at least ten counts. This sequence joins TRBV28 and TRBJ2-5; the D is unclear. V lost 3 bases, J lost 5 bases, and 10 bases lay in between. CDR1 is MDHEN, CDR2 SYDVKM, per germline. This CDR3 has 13 residues. In nucleotides, the CDR3 is TGTGCCAGCAGTTTTCAGCCAAGGGAGACCCAGTACTTC. Translating gives CASSFQPRETQYF. The variable domain in full, completed from reference TRBV28 and TRBJ2-5, reads DVKVTQSSRYLVKRTGEKVFLECVQDMDHENMFWYRQDPGLGLRLIYFSYDVKMKEKGDIPEGYSVSREKKERFSLILESASTNQTSMYLCASSFQPRETQYFGPGTRLLVL.

J is TRBJ1-1 and V is TRBV18; D not resolved. CDR3 length: 13 residues. With 8 bases removed from V and 0 bases from J, the gap between germline ends came to 10 bases. The germline V gene has CDR1 KGHSH and CDR2 LQKENI. As DNA, the CDR3 is TGTGCCAGCAGTCCAGACCTGAACACTGAAGCTTTCTTT. Translating it yields CASSPDLNTEAFF. Combining the CDR3 with reference TRBV18 and TRBJ1-1 gives the whole variable domain NAGVMQNPRHLVRRRGQEARLRCSPMKGHSHVYWYRQLPEEGLKFMVYLQKENIIDESGMPKERFSAEFPKEGPSILRIQQVVRGDSAAYFCASSPDLNTEAFFGQGTRLTVV.

This clonotype appeared a few times. The genes are TRBV10-3 and TRBJ2-7; the match to TRBD2 covers 7 bases. The germline V gene encodes CDR1 ENHRY and CDR2 SYGVKD. CDR3 length: 16 residues. Trimming at V came to 4 bases and at J to 0 bases, leaving 9 bases not matched to a gene. Here the CDR3 DNA reads TGTGCCATCAGTGGGATCGGGACTACCAACTCCTACGAGCAGTACTTC. Translating gives CAISGIGTTNSYEQYF.

This clonotype came up many times. The chain couples TRBV15 to TRBJ2-7, with a possible D match to TRBD2 (7 bases). The CDR3 is 14 residues long. Trimming took 0 bases from V and 5 from J, leaving 11 bases between them. From germline, CDR1 is LNHNV and CDR2 YYDKDF (reference sequence). The CDR3 bases are TGTGCCACCAGCAGAGATACAGGGAGGGACGAGCAGTACTTC. Encoded protein: CATSRDTGRDEQYF.

The rearrangement uses TRBV27 and TRBJ2-3; TRBD1 matches at 10 bases. V dropped 3 bases and J dropped 4; count of bases not matched to a gene: 4. The CDR3 contains 15 residues. Germline CDR1 is MNHEY and CDR2 is SMNVEV (reference sequence). The CDR3 loop reads CASSFMDRGSDTQYF. The CDR3 DNA reads as TGTGCCAGCAGTTTCATGGACAGGGGGTCAGATACGCAGTATTTT.

The V and J genes are TRBV7-3 and TRBJ2-5; unclear D gene. V lost 3 bases, J lost 0 bases, and 5 bases lay in between. Germline V gives CDR1 SGHTA, CDR2 FQGTGA. This CDR3 is built from 13 residues. The CDR3 nucleotides read TGTGCCAGCAGCTTTACAGACCAAGAGACCCAGTACTTC. Its translation: CASSFTDQETQYF.

The rearrangement joins TRBV20-1 to TRBJ1-6, with TRBD1 matching over 7 bases. CDR3 size: 14 residues. Germline V gene lookup returns CDR1 DFQATT and CDR2 SNEGSKA (reference sequence). V trimming: 3 bases; J trimming: 10 bases; junction bases outside the gene matches: 9. The CDR3: CSARQGGVASPLHF. The DNA for the CDR3 is TGCAGTGCTAGGCAGGGGGGAGTCGCCTCACCCCTCCACTTT.

This clonotype was seen only a few times. The V gene is TRBV5-1, the J gene TRBJ2-1; TRBD2 might be the D (6 bases). Germline CDR1 SGHRS, CDR2 YFSETQ. The V gene lost 0 bases and the J gene lost 8 bases, with 21 bases spanning the gap. The CDR3 sequence is 17 residues long. CDR3: CASSLEVGGPDVDEQFF. The CDR3 DNA reads as TGCGCCAGCAGCTTGGAGGTGGGAGGACCCGATGTCGATGAGCAGTTCTTC. Full variable domain (remainder filled in from reference TRBV5-1 and TRBJ2-1): KAGVTQTPRYLIKTRGQQVTLSCSPISGHRSVSWYQQTPGQGLQFLFEYFSETQRNKGNFPGRFSGRQFSNSRSEMNVSTLELGDSALYLCASSLEVGGPDVDEQFFGPGTRLTVL.

The V gene is TRBV6-5, the J gene TRBJ1-5; 8 bases map to TRBD1. V lost 5 bases to trimming and J lost 0 bases; unmatched junction nucleotides: 9. The CDR3 is made up of 17 amino acids. Per the germline V gene, CDR1 is MNHEY and CDR2 is SVGAGI. The CDR3 DNA reads as TGTGCCAGCAGTCAAGGACAGGGCCTTGCTAGCAATCAGCCCCAGCATTTT. This translates into CASSQGQGLASNQPQHF.

This clonotype came up a few times. J is TRBJ2-1 and V is TRBV7-3, with 9 bases lining up with TRBD2. J lost 8 bases, V lost 4 bases, and 9 bases had no gene match. This CDR3 region has 15 residues. Per the germline V gene, CDR1 is SGHTA and CDR2 is FQGTGA. Written as DNA, the CDR3 is TGTGCCAGCAGCTCCTTTGCGGGAGGGCTCGATGAGCAGTTCTTC. Translating it yields CASSSFAGGLDEQFF.

In this sample, this clonotype turned up a few times. The chain recombines TRBV29-1 with TRBJ1-2; D perhaps matches TRBD1 (5 bases). The V and J ends lost 5 bases and 2 bases respectively, with 9 bases between them. There are 12 residues in the CDR3. Germline loops: CDR1 SQVTM, CDR2 ANQGSEA. CDR3 residues: CSVYRSNYGYTF. Here the CDR3 DNA reads TGCAGCGTTTACAGGAGCAACTATGGCTACACCTTC.

This clonotype was counted between two and nine times. The rearrangement joins TRBV4-1 to TRBJ2-7; D uncertain. V lost 2 bases, J lost 0 bases, and 11 bases lay in between. CDR3 length equals 15 residues. The germline gives CDR1 MGHRA, CDR2 YSYEKL. In nucleotides, the CDR3 is TGCGCCAGCAGCCAACCGACGGAAAGCTCCTACGAGCAGTACTTC. This sequence encodes CASSQPTESSYEQYF.

This chain joins TRBV24-1 and TRBJ2-1, with 7 bases lining up with TRBD2. The CDR3 has 16 residues. The germline CDR1 and CDR2 sequences are KGHDR and SFDVKD. J lost 0 bases, V lost 5 bases, and 6 bases had no gene match. The CDR3 loop is CATSALLARSYNEQFF. DNA for the CDR3: TGTGCCACCAGTGCCCTACTAGCGCGCTCCTACAATGAGCAGTTCTTC.

The gene calls are TRBV9 and TRBJ2-2; D call uncertain. The CDR3 is 16 residues long. Germline V lookup: CDR1 SGDLS, CDR2 YYNGEE. Trimming left V 5 bases short and J 1 base short, with 15 bases between. The CDR3 loop is CASSRDSPLNTGELFF. The CDR3 region has the DNA TGTGCCAGCAGTCGTGACTCCCCACTGAACACCGGGGAGCTGTTTTTT.

This chain uses TRBV11-3 with TRBJ2-3, with 8 bases aligning to TRBD2. The germline V gene has CDR1 SGHNT and CDR2 YENEEA. The CDR3 is 15 residues long. With V trimmed by 5 bases and J by 6 bases, 10 bases remained unmatched. The CDR3 loop is CASSPPSGPRDTQYF. As DNA, the CDR3 is TGTGCCAGCAGCCCGCCTAGCGGGCCCAGGGATACGCAGTATTTT.

The chain employs TRBV24-1 and TRBJ2-1, with D possibly matching TRBD2 (6 bases). With 6 bases removed from V and 6 bases from J, the gap between germline ends came to 11 bases. Germline-derived CDR1 and CDR2 are KGHDR and SFDVKD. The CDR3 is 13 residues long. The CDR3 DNA sequence: TGTGCCACCAGTTCGACTAGGCGCAATGAGCAGTTCTTC. Residues: CATSSTRRNEQFF.

This clonotype was seen a handful of times. The chain couples TRBV7-2 to TRBJ1-2; TRBD1 agrees at 9 bases. V gave up 5 bases and J gave up 4 bases; unmatched junction bases: 8. Germline CDR1 and CDR2: SGHTA and FQGNSA. This CDR3 is 15 amino acids long. DNA for the CDR3: TGTGCCAGCAGCCCCCCGGGACAGGGAACCTATGGCTACACCTTC. Amino acid sequence: CASSPPGQGTYGYTF.